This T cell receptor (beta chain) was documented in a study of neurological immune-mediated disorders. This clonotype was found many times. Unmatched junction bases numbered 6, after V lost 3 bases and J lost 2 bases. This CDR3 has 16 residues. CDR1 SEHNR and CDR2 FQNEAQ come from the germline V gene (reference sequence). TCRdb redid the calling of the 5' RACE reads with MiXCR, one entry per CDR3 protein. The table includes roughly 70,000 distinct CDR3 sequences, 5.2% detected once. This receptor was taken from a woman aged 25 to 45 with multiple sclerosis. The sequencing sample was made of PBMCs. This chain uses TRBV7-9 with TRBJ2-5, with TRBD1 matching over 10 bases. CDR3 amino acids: CASSLGDRGKQETQYF. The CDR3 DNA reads TGTGCCAGCAGCTTGGGGGACAGGGGAAAACAAGAGACCCAGTACTTC.